Presented here are 24 T cell receptor beta chains from one specimen sequenced in a study of shared clonotypes between healthy human individuals. Clones were sequenced by immunoSEQ multiplex PCR, and TCRdb holds only the in-frame ones, with some missing. The sample records around 510,000 clones, around 96% being singletons. Sample: naive CD4+ T cells sorted from blood. The subset was: CD45RA+ positively selected. Every receptor here comes from a woman in her thirties in good health.

The gene calls are TRBV6-5 and TRBJ2-3, with a weak D call TRBD2 (5 bases). The CDR3 is 16 residues long. CDR1 and CDR2 (germline): MNHEY, SVGAGI. Between the trimmed V and J ends, which lost 2 bases and 0 bases, there was a span of 12 bases. The CDR3 reads CASSYAGKTSTDTQYF. The CDR3 bases are TGTGCCAGCAGTTACGCCGGGAAGACTAGCACAGATACGCAGTATTTT.

The chain carries TRBV18 and TRBJ2-5; 7 bases fit TRBD1. Germline V gene data show CDR1 as KGHSH and CDR2 as LQKENI. There are 16 residues in the CDR3. Losses at the gene ends were 3 bases for V and 8 bases for J; bases not matched to a gene: 15. The CDR3 reads CASSPRTATGADTQYF. In nucleotides, the CDR3 is TGTGCCAGCTCACCGAGGACGGCAACAGGGGCTGATACCCAGTACTTC.

As to this clone: It is likely a read error, because the conserved phenylalanine at the end of the CDR3 is missing. J is TRBJ1-5 and V is TRBV28; D is ambiguous. The germline V gene encodes CDR1 MDHEN and CDR2 SYDVKM. The CDR3 totals 15 residues. V lost 6 bases and J 3 bases, leaving 15 bases between the germline ends. The CDR3 nucleotides read TGTGCCAGCAGACTAAGAGCCCGAAACAATCAGCCCCAGCATCTT. It translates to CASRLRARNNQPQHL.

This sequence joins TRBV7-3 and TRBJ2-1, with 8 positions matching TRBD2. V lost 5 bases to trimming and J lost 9 bases; unmatched junction nucleotides: 6. The CDR3 is made up of 13 amino acids. Germline lookup yields CDR1 SGHTA and CDR2 FQGTGA. The CDR3 DNA reads as TGTGCCAGCAGCCCACTAGCGGCGGGTGAGCAGTTCTTC. Its protein product is CASSPLAAGEQFF.

V and J are TRBV4-1 and TRBJ2-2, with D hard to call. CDR3 size: 15 residues. Per the germline V gene, CDR1 is MGHRA and CDR2 is YSYEKL. V was trimmed by 4 bases and J by 3 bases, leaving 12 bases between them. The CDR3 DNA follows: TGCGCCAGCAGCCCCGCCACCCGGTACACCGGGGAGCTGTTTTTT. Protein sequence: CASSPATRYTGELFF.

This clone is a singleton in its sample. The V gene is TRBV7-9, the J gene TRBJ2-6; a weak D match, TRBD1 (5 bases). The CDR3 loop spans 15 amino acids. The germline V gene has CDR1 SEHNR and CDR2 FQNEAQ (reference sequence). The V gene lost 7 bases and the J gene lost 0 bases, with 10 bases spanning the gap. The CDR3 sequence is CASNTGASGANVLTF. CDR3 coding DNA: TGTGCCAGCAATACAGGAGCCTCTGGGGCCAACGTCCTGACTTTC.

On this clone itself: Other DNA sequences in this sample translate to the same CDR3. J is TRBJ2-7 and V is TRBV11-2; TRBD1 might be the D (6 bases). The CDR3 loop spans 15 amino acids. The V and J ends lost 1 base and 1 base respectively, with 11 bases between them. CDR1 and CDR2 from the germline V gene are SGHAT and FQNNGV. In DNA, the CDR3 is TGTGCCAGCAGCTTAGCTGGGACACAGTCCTACGAGCAGTACTTC. Protein product: CASSLAGTQSYEQYF.

The chain is built from TRBV20-1 and TRBJ2-7; D is unresolved. The CDR3 sequence is 11 residues long. Germline assignment: CDR1 DFQATT and CDR2 SNEGSKA (reference sequence). V lost 7 bases, J lost 6 bases, and 13 bases lay in between. CDR3 DNA: TGCAGTGGAAGGTCAATTTCCGAGCAGTACTTC. Amino acid sequence: CSGRSISEQYF.

As DNA, the CDR3 is TGTGCCAGTAGTATCGGGGGTACCTACAATGAGCAGTTCTTC. Its translation: CASSIGGTYNEQFF. The chain links TRBV19 to TRBJ2-1; D is possibly TRBD2 (6 bases). Trimming removed 3 bases at V and 2 bases at J, with 8 bases between. The germline V gene encodes CDR1 LNHDA and CDR2 SQIVND (reference sequence). This CDR3 is built from 14 residues.

This clone was counted only a few times. V and J are TRBV4-2 and TRBJ2-7; TRBD1 matches 10 bases. CDR1 LGHNA and CDR2 YNFKEQ come from the germline V gene. V was clipped by 2 bases and J by 3 bases; unmatched bases: 10. The CDR3 is 17 amino acids. The CDR3 spells CASSQKFDRGLLYEQYF. The DNA for the CDR3 is TGTGCCAGCAGCCAAAAATTCGACAGGGGGCTACTCTACGAGCAGTACTTC.

This clone showed up just once. This rearrangement joins TRBV28 to TRBJ2-5; tentatively, D is TRBD2 (6 bases). The CDR3 spans 14 residues. V dropped 2 bases and J dropped 4 bases, with 11 bases sitting between them. Looked up from germline, CDR1 is MDHEN and CDR2 is SYDVKM. CDR3 loop: CASSLRGGVETQYF. CDR3 DNA sequence: TGTGCCAGCAGTTTACGGGGAGGAGTAGAGACCCAGTACTTC.

With respect to this clone: Other DNA sequences in the sample encode the same CDR3. The chain recombines TRBV11-2 with TRBJ2-7; D not certain. Germline V lookup: CDR1 SGHAT, CDR2 FQNNGV. The CDR3 length is 14 residues. V was pared by 1 base and J by 1 base, with 8 bases between. CDR3 nucleotide sequence: TGTGCCAGCAGCTTAGTCGGCGGATCCTACGAGCAGTACTTC. This translates into CASSLVGGSYEQYF.

Remarks on this clone: The sample holds other DNA sequences that translate to the same CDR3. This chain connects TRBV19 to TRBJ1-5, with 10 bases aligning to TRBD1. The CDR3 consists of 15 residues. V lost 4 bases to trimming and J lost 2 bases; unmatched junction nucleotides: 2. The V gene's germline CDR1 is LNHDA and CDR2 SQIVND (reference sequence). CDR3 DNA: TGTGCCAGTAGTAGGGACAGGGGAGGCAATCAGCCCCAGCATTTT. Translated, it gives CASSRDRGGNQPQHF.

The rearrangement uses TRBV7-9 and TRBJ2-7; 10 positions agree with TRBD2. There are 12 residues in the CDR3. The germline CDR1 and CDR2 sequences are SEHNR and FQNEAQ (reference sequence). The V and J ends lost 4 bases and 6 bases, in that order; junction bases with no gene match: 0. The CDR3 DNA sequence: TGTGCCAGCAGCTCTAGCGGGAGCGAGCAGTACTTC. Its protein product is CASSSSGSEQYF.

As for this clone: Other DNA variants within this sample encode the same CDR3. The chain has TRBV18 and TRBJ2-2, with D unclear. Germline V gene data show CDR1 as KGHSH and CDR2 as LQKENI. There are 12 residues in the CDR3. The V gene lost 3 bases and the J gene lost 1 base, with 0 bases spanning the gap. The CDR3 sequence is CASSPNTGELFF. CDR3 in DNA: TGTGCCAGCTCACCGAACACCGGGGAGCTGTTTTTT.

This rearrangement joins TRBV28 to TRBJ1-6; tentative D call: TRBD1 (6 bases). Between the trimmed V and J ends, which lost 5 bases and 9 bases, there was a span of 17 bases. The germline V gene has CDR1 MDHEN and CDR2 SYDVKM. This CDR3 has 15 amino acids. The CDR3 DNA follows: TGTGCCAGCAGTCCGGGAAGGGGGACATTTTCACCCCTCCACTTT. Its protein is CASSPGRGTFSPLHF.

The V gene is TRBV4-1, the J gene TRBJ2-1; 10 bases are shared with TRBD2. The CDR3 loop spans 17 amino acids. The V segment lost 1 base and the J segment 9 bases; nucleotides outside the gene matches: 12. The germline CDR1 and CDR2 sequences are MGHRA and YSYEKL. CDR3 bases: TGCGCCAGCAGCCAAGTCCAAGGCACTAGCGGGGCTTTTGAGCAGTTCTTC. Amino acids: CASSQVQGTSGAFEQFF.

CDR3: CASSHATDYEQYF. The CDR3 DNA sequence: TGCGCCAGCAGCCACGCTACGGACTACGAGCAGTACTTC. The V call is TRBV4-1, the J call TRBJ2-7; D is ambiguous. Germline CDR1 MGHRA, CDR2 YSYEKL. The CDR3 is made up of 13 amino acids. V shed 3 bases and J shed 3 bases, with 9 bases lying between them.

This clone was observed a handful of times. This chain uses TRBV19 with TRBJ1-5, with D unresolved. CDR1 and CDR2 (germline): LNHDA, SQIVND (reference sequence). This CDR3 has 15 amino acids. V gave up 1 base and J gave up 5 bases, with 12 bases separating them. The chain's CDR3 is CASSIGGGLDQPQHF. The DNA of the CDR3 is TGTGCCAGTAGTATAGGCGGAGGATTGGATCAGCCCCAGCATTTT.

DNA of the CDR3: TGTGCCAGCAGCCCAGAGGCGGATCAGCCCCAGCATTTT. Residues: CASSPEADQPQHF. The genes are TRBV2 and TRBJ1-5; D unclear. The CDR3 covers 13 residues. Germline V CDR1 and CDR2: SNHLY, FYNNEI. V lost 6 bases to trimming and J lost 5 bases, with 11 bases between them.

The chain combines TRBV28 with TRBJ2-5; D remains unclear. The tail of the sequence fits TRBJ2-7 better, so the J call may be wrong. The CDR3 contains 15 residues. Per the germline V gene, CDR1 is MDHEN and CDR2 is SYDVKM. The CDR3 here is CASSLGSLSPYEQYF. CDR3 DNA: TGTGCCAGCAGTTTGGGGTCCCTAAGTCCCTACGAGCAGTACTTC.

The CDR3 coding sequence is TGTGCCATCAGTGCCGGGGTGTGGGATGAAAAACTGTTTTTT. Protein product: CAISAGVWDEKLFF. The rearrangement links TRBV10-3 to TRBJ1-4; D remains unclear. V dropped 4 bases and J dropped 6 bases, with 12 bases sitting between them. CDR1 and CDR2 (germline): ENHRY, SYGVKD. The CDR3 spans 14 residues.

The CDR3 sequence: CASINTLRDRGHQPQHF. The CDR3 DNA follows: TGTGCCAGTATTAATACCCTCCGGGACAGGGGCCATCAGCCCCAGCATTTT. The chain combines TRBV19 with TRBJ1-5; 10 bases map to TRBD1. Trimming removed 7 bases from V and 5 bases from J; junction bases left unmatched: 14. This CDR3 is 17 amino acids long. Germline values: CDR1 LNHDA, CDR2 SQIVND (reference sequence).

In DNA form, the CDR3 reads TGTGCCAGCAGTGACCGGGGCACAGATACGCAGTATTTT. This sequence encodes CASSDRGTDTQYF. The chain links TRBV6-4 to TRBJ2-3, with unresolved D. Germline values: CDR1 MRHNA, CDR2 SNTAGT. This CDR3 has 13 residues. Trimming removed 2 bases at V and 1 base at J, with 4 bases between.